This T cell receptor (beta chain) was recorded in a study of beta chain features in type 1 diabetes. TCRB transcripts that were expressed got sequenced, as all of the isolated RNA had been reverse transcribed. Produced via immunoSEQ multiplex PCR; TCRdb's table is partial and in-frame only. The sample shows about 120,000 clones, 15% to 20% of them seen only once. Study-level results: All four CD4+ subsets of Type 1 diabetes patients contained TCRB CDR3s that were moderately but significantly shorter. A cDNA-based sequencing approach could over-represent cells with high TCR expression.

As to this clone: The antigen is unknown.

The germline gives CDR1 LNHDA, CDR2 SQIVND (reference sequence). J lost 6 bases, V lost 7 bases, and 9 bases had no gene match. The CDR3 totals 13 residues. V and J are TRBV19 and TRBJ2-7; 7 nucleotides match TRBD2. Sequenced sample: central memory CD4+ T cells from blood. This sequence originates from a man aged 25-40 years with type 1 diabetes. CDR3 sequence: CASNSGTGGEQYF. CDR3 DNA sequence: TGTGCCAGTAATTCAGGCACGGGGGGCGAGCAGTACTTC.